The TCR beta chain under discussion was sequenced for a study of molecular identifiers for immune sequencing clone quantification. This clonotype was detected a few times. Making the bulk TCR libraries relied on previously described methods and listed TCR primers. Via MiXCR, TCRdb re-called the PCR reads, giving one row per CDR3 protein. The sample shows hundreds of thousands of distinct CDR3 sequences, roughly 25% of them seen only once. The CDR3 runs 19 residues. Germline CDR1 is MDHEN and CDR2 is SYDVKM. V gave up 2 bases and J gave up 4 bases; unmatched junction bases: 20. The sequence derives from a human donor in good health. Some libraries in this study had Jurkat cell RNA spiked in. Source material: naive CD8+ T cells from blood, with Jurkat cell RNA spiked in. Stated subset: FACS-sorted CD8+CD4-CCR7+CD45RA+ naive T cells. This chain connects TRBV28 to TRBJ2-7; 7 nucleotides align to TRBD1. CDR3 DNA: TGTGCCAGCAGTTTACCATTCGCCTCGAGTAGGGGGCTCGCTTACGAGCAGTACTTC. It is translated as CASSLPFASSRGLAYEQYF.